The sequence of this T cell receptor beta chain was determined in a study of blood T cells in healthy people across ages. Looked up from germline, CDR1 is SGHRS and CDR2 is YFSETQ. CDR3 length: 14 residues. As to this clonotype: One junction end does not reproduce the germline sequence, and a read error may be involved.

Alongside a J-beta primer mix, a sample-barcoded 5' primer served in a second PCR lasting roughly 7 to 12 cycles. TCRdb re-derived calls from the 5' RACE reads in MiXCR, one entry per CDR3 protein. Of roughly 700,000 distinct CDR3 sequences in the sample, 45% to 50% were seen once. The sample taken for sequencing was blood. The source of this sequence is a woman aged 60 to 75 in good health. The chain combines TRBV5-1 with TRBJ2-3, with D possibly matching TRBD1 (6 bases). CDR3 amino acids: CASTLTGDTGTQYF. The CDR3 DNA reads as TGCGCCAGCACCTTGACAGGAGATACAGGTACGCAGTATTTT. Supplemented by reference TRBV5-1 and TRBJ2-3, the full variable domain reads KAGVTQTPRYLIKTRGQQVTLSCSPISGHRSVSWYQQTPGQGLQFLFEYFSETQRNKGNFPGRFSGRQFSNSRSEMNVSTLELGDSALYLCASTLTGDTGTQYFGPGTRLTVL.